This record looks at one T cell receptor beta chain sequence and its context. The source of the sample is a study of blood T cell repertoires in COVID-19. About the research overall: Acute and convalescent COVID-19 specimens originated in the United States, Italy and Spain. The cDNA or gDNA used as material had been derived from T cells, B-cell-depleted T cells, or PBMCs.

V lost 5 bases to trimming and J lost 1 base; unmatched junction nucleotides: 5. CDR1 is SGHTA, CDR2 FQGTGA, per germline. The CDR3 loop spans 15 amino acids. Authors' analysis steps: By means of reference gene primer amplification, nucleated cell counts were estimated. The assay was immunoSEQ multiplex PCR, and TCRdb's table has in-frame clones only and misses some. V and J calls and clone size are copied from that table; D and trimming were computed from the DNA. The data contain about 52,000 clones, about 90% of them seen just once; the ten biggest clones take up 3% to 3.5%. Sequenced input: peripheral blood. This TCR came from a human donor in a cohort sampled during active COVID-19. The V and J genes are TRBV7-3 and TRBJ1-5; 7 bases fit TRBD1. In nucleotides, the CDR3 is TGTGCCAGCAGCCGGGACAGTGGGAGCAATCAGCCCCAGCATTTT. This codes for CASSRDSGSNQPQHF. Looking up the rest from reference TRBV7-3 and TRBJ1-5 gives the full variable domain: GAGVSQTPSNKVTEKGKYVELRCDPISGHTALYWYRQSLGQGPEFLIYFQGTGAADDSGLPNDRFFAVRPEGSVSTLKIQRTERGDSAVYLCASSRDSGSNQPQHFGDGTRLSIL.